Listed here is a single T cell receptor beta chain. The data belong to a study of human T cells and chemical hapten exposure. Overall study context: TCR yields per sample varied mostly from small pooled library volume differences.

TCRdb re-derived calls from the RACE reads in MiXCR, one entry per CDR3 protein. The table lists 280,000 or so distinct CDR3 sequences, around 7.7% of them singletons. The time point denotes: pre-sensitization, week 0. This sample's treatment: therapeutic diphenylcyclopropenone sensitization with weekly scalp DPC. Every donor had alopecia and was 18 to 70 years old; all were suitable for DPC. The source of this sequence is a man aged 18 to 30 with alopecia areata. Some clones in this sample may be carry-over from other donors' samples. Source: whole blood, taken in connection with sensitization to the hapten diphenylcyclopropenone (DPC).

Here the CDR3 reads CASSPTGAYNSPLHF. The DNA of the CDR3 is TGTGCCAGCAGCCCTACTGGGGCCTATAATTCACCCCTCCACTTT. The chain joins TRBV11-1 to TRBJ1-6; no clear D. The CDR3 is 15 amino acids. Looked up from germline, CDR1 is SGHAT and CDR2 is FQDESV (reference sequence). Trimming stripped 5 bases from V and 2 bases from J, with 10 bases between.